Presented here are 3 T cell receptor beta chains from one specimen sequenced in a study of blood T cell repertoires in COVID-19. Generated by immunoSEQ multiplex PCR, the TCRdb table keeps only in-frame clones and is missing some. This sample has some 280,000 clones, with about 89% found just once. The material sequenced was peripheral blood. These receptors were collected from a woman aged 40 to 49 who had recovered from COVID-19.

The chain has TRBV6-5 and TRBJ2-2; 7 positions agree with TRBD1. Germline CDR1 is MNHEY and CDR2 is SVGAGI. J lost 3 bases, V lost 7 bases, and 5 bases had no gene match. This CDR3 is 14 amino acids long. CDR3 DNA sequence: TGTGCCAGCAACCGGGACAGAGACACCGGGGAGCTGTTTTTT. It specifies CASNRDRDTGELFF.

The genes are TRBV5-1 and TRBJ1-1, with TRBD1 matching 7 bases. This CDR3 spans 15 amino acids. Germline lookup yields CDR1 SGHRS and CDR2 YFSETQ. V shed 4 bases and J 3 bases; nucleotides not matched to a gene: 9. The CDR3: CASSHHDRDYTEAFF. CDR3 DNA sequence: TGCGCCAGCAGCCACCACGACAGGGATTACACTGAAGCTTTCTTT. Using reference TRBV5-1 and TRBJ1-1 for the parts outside the CDR3, the full variable domain is KAGVTQTPRYLIKTRGQQVTLSCSPISGHRSVSWYQQTPGQGLQFLFEYFSETQRNKGNFPGRFSGRQFSNSRSEMNVSTLELGDSALYLCASSHHDRDYTEAFFGQGTRLTVV.

The chain combines TRBV5-1 with TRBJ2-1; 13 bases are shared with TRBD2. Germline assignment: CDR1 SGHRS and CDR2 YFSETQ. The V segment lost 0 bases and the J segment 0 bases; nucleotides outside the gene matches: 3. The CDR3 sequence is 18 residues long. CDR3 amino acids: CASSLAGLAGPSYNEQFF. The DNA for the CDR3 is TGCGCCAGCAGCTTGGCGGGACTAGCGGGACCCTCCTACAATGAGCAGTTCTTC. The full variable domain, completed using reference TRBV5-1 and TRBJ2-1, is KAGVTQTPRYLIKTRGQQVTLSCSPISGHRSVSWYQQTPGQGLQFLFEYFSETQRNKGNFPGRFSGRQFSNSRSEMNVSTLELGDSALYLCASSLAGLAGPSYNEQFFGPGTRLTVL.